The source of this TCR beta chain is a study of shared T cell receptors in the human thymus. Only in-frame clones appear in the TCRdb table, and some are missing; sequencing was by immunoSEQ multiplex PCR. The data hold roughly 550,000 clones, with approximately 80% observed a single time. The trim removed 4 bases at V and 2 bases at J, leaving 5 bases unmatched. The CDR3 totals 16 residues. Germline CDR1 is MNHEY and CDR2 is SMNVEV (reference sequence). The data also belong to a second study, concerning human thymus T cells.

The TCR was taken from a boy in the first two years of life with a congenital heart defect. Sequences were obtained from thymocytes. The chain couples TRBV27 to TRBJ2-7, with 13 bases that match TRBD2. The CDR3 DNA follows: TGTGCCAGCAGTTCAAAAGGGACTAGCGGGACCTACGAGCAGTACTTC. This sequence encodes CASSSKGTSGTYEQYF.